These 21 T cell receptor beta chains came from one sample sequenced in a study of T cell changes during pregnancy in multiple sclerosis. The table came from immunoSEQ multiplex PCR; TCRdb's copy has only in-frame clones and leaves some out. The table lists around 100,000 clones, more than 90% of them singletons. The sample in question was peripheral blood, obtained in the second trimester of pregnancy. All receptors come from a female donor with multiple sclerosis, enrolled in a pregnancy study.

The chain links TRBV5-1 to TRBJ2-1, with 9 positions matching TRBD1. J was trimmed by 6 bases and V by 3 bases; bases with no gene match: 4. Per the germline V gene, CDR1 is SGHRS and CDR2 is YFSETQ. The CDR3 has 14 amino acids. The CDR3: CASSSGQGTNEQFF. The CDR3 DNA sequence: TGCGCCAGCAGCTCGGGACAGGGTACCAATGAGCAGTTCTTC. Full variable domain (missing parts from reference TRBV5-1 and TRBJ2-1): KAGVTQTPRYLIKTRGQQVTLSCSPISGHRSVSWYQQTPGQGLQFLFEYFSETQRNKGNFPGRFSGRQFSNSRSEMNVSTLELGDSALYLCASSSGQGTNEQFFGPGTRLTVL.

This chain connects TRBV2 to TRBJ2-5; TRBD1 might be the D (6 bases). V shed 4 bases and J shed 5 bases, with 11 bases lying between them. This CDR3 is built from 13 residues. Germline V gene sequence: CDR1 SNHLY, CDR2 FYNNEI. The CDR3 bases are TGTGCCAGCAGTGCGGGGACACGGGAGACCCAGTACTTC. As protein: CASSAGTRETQYF. Complete variable domain (other parts from reference TRBV2 and TRBJ2-5): EPEVTQTPSHQVTQMGQEVILRCVPISNHLYFYWYRQILGQKVEFLVSFYNNEISEKSEIFDDQFSVERPDGSNFTLKIRSTKLEDSAMYFCASSAGTRETQYFGPGTRLLVL.

The V call is TRBV2, the J call TRBJ2-4; 12 bases fit TRBD2. Looked up from germline, CDR1 is SNHLY and CDR2 is FYNNEI. V was clipped by 8 bases and J by 8 bases; unmatched bases: 13. The CDR3 runs to 16 residues. CDR3 protein: CASRRLAGDRRDIQYF. As DNA, the CDR3 is TGTGCCAGCCGAAGACTAGCGGGAGACCGGAGGGACATTCAGTACTTC.

The genes are TRBV11-1 and TRBJ1-1; D is perhaps TRBD1 (6 bases). V lost 3 bases to trimming and J lost 0 bases, with 11 bases between them. Germline lookup yields CDR1 SGHAT and CDR2 FQDESV (reference sequence). This CDR3 comprises 15 residues. The CDR3 sequence: CASSFNDRMNTEAFF. The CDR3 DNA reads TGTGCCAGCAGCTTCAACGACAGGATGAACACTGAAGCTTTCTTT.

This chain connects TRBV5-1 to TRBJ2-2; 12 bases align to TRBD2. Germline CDR1 reads SGHRS; CDR2 reads YFSETQ. The CDR3 is made up of 17 amino acids. V dropped 3 bases and J dropped 6; count of bases not matched to a gene: 9. The CDR3 DNA follows: TGCGCCAGCAGCTGGACGGGACTAGCGGGTTTATCCGGGGAGCTGTTTTTT. Translation: CASSWTGLAGLSGELFF.

The genes are TRBV11-3 and TRBJ2-1; TRBD2 matches 7 bases. CDR3 length equals 16 residues. CDR1 and CDR2 from the germline V gene are SGHNT and YENEEA. With V trimmed by 0 bases and J by 7 bases, 9 bases remained unmatched. The CDR3 loop is CASSLDRGRVKNEQFF. The CDR3 DNA sequence: TGTGCCAGCAGCTTAGATCGCGGGAGAGTTAAGAATGAGCAGTTCTTC. Full variable domain (outside the CDR3, taken from reference TRBV11-3 and TRBJ2-1): EAGVVQSPRYKIIEKKQPVAFWCNPISGHNTLYWYLQNLGQGPELLIRYENEEAVDDSQLPKDRFSAERLKGVDSTLKIQPAELGDSAVYLCASSLDRGRVKNEQFFGPGTRLTVL.

The CDR3 DNA sequence: TGTGCCAGCAGACAGGGTGGGGCGGGAAACATTCAGTACTTC. Translated: CASRQGGAGNIQYF. This chain joins TRBV6-1 and TRBJ2-4, with D perhaps matching TRBD1 (6 bases). Germline CDR1 and CDR2: MNHNS and SASEGT. V lost 6 bases to trimming and J lost 6 bases, with 15 bases between them. This CDR3 region has 14 residues.

V is TRBV28 and J is TRBJ1-5; no reliable D call. With 0 bases removed from V and 4 bases from J, the gap between germline ends came to 13 bases. CDR3 length: 16 residues. CDR1 is MDHEN, CDR2 SYDVKM, per germline. The CDR3 spells CASSLWRRQPNQPQHF. The CDR3 coding sequence is TGTGCCAGCAGTTTATGGCGGAGGCAGCCAAATCAGCCCCAGCATTTT.

V and J are TRBV5-1 and TRBJ2-5; the D is unclear. TRBJ2-7 matches the DNA end more closely, so the J call is doubtful. The germline V gene encodes CDR1 SGHRS and CDR2 YFSETQ. This CDR3 has 18 amino acids. In DNA, the CDR3 is TGCGCCAGCAGCCTGACGCTTCGCCAAATGAATAGCTCCTACGAGCAGTACTTC. This sequence encodes CASSLTLRQMNSSYEQYF.

This chain joins TRBV5-6 and TRBJ1-2, with D possibly TRBD1 on 6 matching bases. The CDR3 is 16 residues long. Germline values: CDR1 SGHDT, CDR2 YYEEEE. With 0 bases removed from V and 0 bases from J, the gap between germline ends came to 12 bases. CDR3 nucleotides: TGTGCCAGCAGCTTGGGGCCCAGGGGTCCTAACTATGGCTACACCTTC. It translates to CASSLGPRGPNYGYTF.

This clone turned up a few times. The limits of the CDR3 on the DNA are not certain, so only TCRdb's listed CDR3 is given. The genes are TRBV5-6 and TRBJ1-5. Germline loops: CDR1 SGHDT, CDR2 YYEEEE. The CDR3 region is 14 residues in length, termini included. This CDR3 reads CASSSSEGNQPQHF.

This chain links TRBV2 with TRBJ2-7; 13 bases map to TRBD2. CDR1 is SNHLY, CDR2 FYNNEI, per germline. V gave up 1 base and J gave up 3 bases; unmatched junction bases: 3. The CDR3 extends over 16 amino acids. The CDR3 DNA reads TGTGCCAGCAGTGAAGTACGACTAGCGGGGGGCTACGAGCAGTACTTC. It specifies CASSEVRLAGGYEQYF.

V is TRBV2 and J is TRBJ1-1; a weak D match, TRBD1 (5 bases). The CDR3 contains 13 residues. Germline V gene data show CDR1 as SNHLY and CDR2 as FYNNEI. The V end was cut by 7 bases, the J end by 4 bases, with 13 bases between. CDR3 in amino acids: CASNLGVSTEAFF. For the CDR3, the DNA is TGTGCCAGCAATTTAGGGGTGAGCACTGAAGCTTTCTTT.

V usage is TRBV14 and J usage is TRBJ2-1, with D possibly TRBD2 on 5 matching bases. In germline, CDR1 is SGHDN, CDR2 FVKESK. The CDR3 is 15 amino acids. The V end lost 0 bases, the J end lost 3 bases, and 9 bases lay between the germline ends. CDR3 residues: CASSQDAGRYNEQFF. The DNA for the CDR3 is TGTGCCAGCAGCCAAGATGCGGGCCGCTACAATGAGCAGTTCTTC.

The V call is TRBV27, the J call TRBJ2-7; D unclear. In germline, CDR1 is MNHEY, CDR2 SMNVEV (reference sequence). Trimming took off 3 bases at V and 2 bases at J, with 8 bases between the two ends. This CDR3 has 13 residues. Here the CDR3 DNA reads TGTGCCAGCAGTTTGGGCATTGCCTACGAGCAGTACTTC. Amino acids: CASSLGIAYEQYF.

The chain joins TRBV10-2 to TRBJ1-2; 8 bases agree with TRBD1. Germline V gene data show CDR1 as WSHSY and CDR2 as SAAADI. V shed 2 bases and J 5 bases; nucleotides not matched to a gene: 4. CDR3 length: 14 amino acids. The DNA of the CDR3 is TGCGCCAGCAGTGAGGCTACAGGGGGGTATGGCTACACCTTC. It is translated as CASSEATGGYGYTF.

The chain combines TRBV6-5 with TRBJ2-5; D may be TRBD2 (6 bases). The CDR3 has 12 residues. Germline loops: CDR1 MNHEY, CDR2 SVGAGI. Trimming removed 6 bases at V and 1 base at J, with 6 bases between. CDR3 DNA sequence: TGTGCCAGCAGCGGGAGCCAAGAGACCCAGTACTTC. It yields the protein CASSGSQETQYF.

The DNA of the CDR3 is TGTGCCAGCAGTGAGCAAAGGGGGCGGACAGATACGCAGTATTTT. Its protein is CASSEQRGRTDTQYF. The rearrangement joins TRBV6-1 to TRBJ2-3, with 7 bases matching TRBD1. The length of the CDR3 is 15 residues. The germline CDR1 and CDR2 sequences are MNHNS and SASEGT. With 3 bases clipped from V and 3 bases from J, the junction kept 6 bases outside the gene matches.

The chain couples TRBV30 to TRBJ2-7; D not certain. The CDR3 runs to 11 residues. CDR1 is GTSNPN and CDR2 is SVGIG in the germline V gene (reference sequence). Deletions cut 6 bases from V and 3 bases from J, with 9 bases between. The CDR3 DNA follows: TGTGCCTGCATAGCTAACTACGAGCAGTACTTC. Amino acid sequence: CACIANYEQYF. The full variable domain, with the rest looked up from reference TRBV30 and TRBJ2-7, is SQTIHQWPATLVQPVGSPLSLECTVEGTSNPNLYWYRQAAGRGLQLLFYSVGIGQISSEVPQNLSASRPQDRQFILSSKKLLLSDSGFYLCACIANYEQYFGPGTRLTVT.

V usage is TRBV19 and J usage is TRBJ2-7; TRBD1 might be the D (5 bases). V was shortened by 6 bases and J by 2 bases, with 11 bases between the two germline ends. Germline V gene lookup returns CDR1 LNHDA and CDR2 SQIVND (reference sequence). The CDR3 length is 13 residues. The CDR3 DNA is TGTGCCAGTAGGTCAACAGGCACCTACGAGCAGTACTTC. Amino acids: CASRSTGTYEQYF. Using reference TRBV19 and TRBJ2-7 for the parts outside the CDR3, the full variable domain is DGGITQSPKYLFRKEGQNVTLSCEQNLNHDAMYWYRQDPGQGLRLIYYSQIVNDFQKGDIAEGYSVSREKKESFPLTVTSAQKNPTAFYLCASRSTGTYEQYFGPGTRLTVT.

The chain recombines TRBV5-1 with TRBJ2-7; D is perhaps TRBD1 (5 bases). Germline V lookup: CDR1 SGHRS, CDR2 YFSETQ. The CDR3 length is 16 residues. The V and J ends lost 2 bases and 5 bases respectively, with 20 bases between them. CDR3 nucleotide sequence: TGCGCCAGCAGCTTAGGCCAGGGAATTGTTAACGACGAGCAGTACTTC. This translates into CASSLGQGIVNDEQYF.